The clone carrying this TCR beta chain appeared a few times. Its antigen is not known. The CDR3 is 17 amino acids. V was trimmed by 5 bases and J by 2 bases, leaving 22 bases between them. In germline, CDR1 is MNHNS, CDR2 SASEGT. Each CDR3 protein is one row after TCRdb ran MiXCR on the reads. Altogether approximately 220,000 distinct CDR3 sequences are present, 35% to 45% being singletons, with the ten largest covering approximately 59%. These data originate in a study of T cell repertoires in cytomegalovirus infection. Study findings and constraints: HLA-C-restricted TCR beta clonotypes specific for CMV led the ex vivo response.

This clonotype was sampled from a human donor in good health (CMV status not recorded). Some clones in this sample may be carry-over from other donors' samples. The V call is TRBV6-1, the J call TRBJ2-7; maybe TRBD2 (5 bases). The sample was CD8+ T cells from cultured PBMCs, taken from culture after CMV antigen stimulation. The CDR3 DNA reads TGTGCCAGCAGTCCGTATAGTTCGGCTAGCCGGCCCTACGAGCAGTACTTC. Its translation is CASSPYSSASRPYEQYF.